This TCR beta chain was captured by sequencing in a study of T-cell reconstitution after alpha-beta-depleted transplantation in children. Broader study findings: Several patients had high TCRbeta diversity at day 60; it came from surviving recipient T cells and thymic progenitors. One year post-transplant, T-cell counts and diversity were largely derived from T cells produced anew.

The CDR3 has 13 residues. CDR1 is MNHNY, CDR2 SVGAGI, per germline (reference sequence). Trimming took off 2 bases at V and 7 bases at J, with 9 bases between the two ends. As to this clonotype: The antigen remains unidentified.

Unique molecular identifiers were used to barcode this TCRbeta library. Via MiXCR, TCRdb re-called the PCR reads, giving one row per CDR3 protein. Of about 100,000 distinct CDR3 sequences in the sample, 5% to 6% were seen once. The TCR comes from a female patient aged 2-10 years who had a stem cell transplant for Fanconi anemia, so the T cells may come from the graft donor. The chain links TRBV6-6 to TRBJ1-3, with a possible D match to TRBD1 (6 bases). Sequenced material: PBMCs, mostly from graft donor cells, taken 60 days after TCRalphabeta/CD19-depleted stem cell transplant. CDR3 in amino acids: CASSYPRGNTIYF. The CDR3 nucleotides read TGTGCCAGCAGTTACCCTAGGGGGAACACCATATATTTT.